This T cell receptor beta chain came from a study of blood T cell repertoires in COVID-19. Across the whole study: The origin of the acute and convalescent COVID-19 samples was the United States, Italy and Spain. The analysed material was cDNA or gDNA that came from T cells, B-cell-depleted T cells, or PBMCs.

In the authors' workflow: Nucleated cell counts were estimated from reference gene primer amplification. Profiled with immunoSEQ multiplex PCR; TCRdb holds only in-frame clones, not every one. The V and J calls and clone size are taken from that table; D and trimming were inferred from the DNA. The sample has under 300,000 clones, 65% to 85% seen once; the top ten hold 4.5% to 7%. Germline CDR1 MNHNY, CDR2 SVGAGI (reference sequence). The V gene end was trimmed by 7 bases and the J gene end by 8 bases; junction bases not matched to a gene: 4. The CDR3 covers 13 residues. The receptor was derived from a man older than 75 with acute or convalescent COVID-19. The source material was peripheral blood. This chain connects TRBV6-6 to TRBJ1-4, with 10 bases fitting TRBD1. CDR3 amino acids: CASTGTGEEKLFF. The CDR3 DNA reads TGTGCCAGCACCGGGACAGGGGAGGAAAAACTGTTTTTT.